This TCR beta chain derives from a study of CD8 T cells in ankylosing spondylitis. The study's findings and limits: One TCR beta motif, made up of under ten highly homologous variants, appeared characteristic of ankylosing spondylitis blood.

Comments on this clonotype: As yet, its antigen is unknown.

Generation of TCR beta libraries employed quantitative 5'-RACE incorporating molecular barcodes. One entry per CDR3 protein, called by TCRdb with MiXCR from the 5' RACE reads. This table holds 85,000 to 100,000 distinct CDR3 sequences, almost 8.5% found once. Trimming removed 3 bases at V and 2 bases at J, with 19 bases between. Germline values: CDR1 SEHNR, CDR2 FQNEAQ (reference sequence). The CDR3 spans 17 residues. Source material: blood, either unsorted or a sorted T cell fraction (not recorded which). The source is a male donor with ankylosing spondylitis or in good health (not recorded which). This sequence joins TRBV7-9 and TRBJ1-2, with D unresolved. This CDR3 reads CASSLTGSPLQNYGYTF. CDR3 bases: TGTGCCAGCAGCTTGACGGGCAGCCCCCTACAAAACTATGGCTACACCTTC.